Presented here are 6 T cell receptor beta chains from one specimen sequenced in a study of metastatic and nonmetastatic thyroid tumors. Using MiXCR, TCRdb reanalyzed the PCR reads. The repertoire holds about 5,300 clones, with 30% to 40% as singletons. No patient received treatment before thyroid surgery. Source material: adjacent normal tissue. These TCRs come from a female donor with papillary thyroid cancer or a benign thyroid nodule (not recorded which). Some clones in this sample may be carry-over from other donors' samples.

The chain joins TRBV20-1 to TRBJ2-1; 10 bases match TRBD2. This CDR3 has 21 amino acids. Per germline, CDR1 DFQATT and CDR2 SNEGSKA (reference sequence). With V trimmed by 5 bases and J by 5 bases, 27 bases remained unmatched. The CDR3 region is CSAPGTSVGQELQGRNNEQFF. For the CDR3, the DNA is TGCAGTGCTCCCGGGACTAGCGTAGGCCAAGAGCTACAGGGAAGGAACAATGAGCAGTTCTTC.

This sequence joins TRBV19 and TRBJ1-6; 9 bases align to TRBD1. In germline, CDR1 is LNHDA, CDR2 SQIVND (reference sequence). The CDR3 consists of 14 residues. Germline trimming cut 10 bases from V and 9 bases from J; bases unmatched to any gene: 10. CDR3 bases: TGTGCCACCAAGACAGGGGGAATAAGTTCACCCCTCCACTTT. Translation gives CATKTGGISSPLHF.

This clone was detected a few times. This sequence joins TRBV19 and TRBJ1-1; 8 bases match TRBD1. Germline loops: CDR1 LNHDA, CDR2 SQIVND (reference sequence). The trim removed 11 bases at V and 1 base at J, leaving 9 bases unmatched. The CDR3 contains 14 residues. In DNA, the CDR3 is TGTGCCGCAAGAAACAGGGGGGGGAACACTGAAGCTTTCTTT. Protein: CAARNRGGNTEAFF.

Only a few counts were recorded for this clone. This chain joins TRBV5-1 and TRBJ1-6; TRBD1 might be the D (5 bases). With 0 bases removed from V and 8 bases from J, the gap between germline ends came to 12 bases. The CDR3 is made up of 15 amino acids. Looked up from germline, CDR1 is SGHRS and CDR2 is YFSETQ. The CDR3 spells CASSLAGRDDSPLHF. The CDR3 DNA is TGCGCCAGCAGCTTGGCTGGCAGGGACGATTCACCCCTCCACTTT.

This chain uses TRBV7-2 with TRBJ2-3; weak D call: TRBD2 (6 bases). Germline values: CDR1 SGHTA, CDR2 FQGNSA. CDR3 size: 15 residues. V gave up 0 bases and J gave up 9 bases, with 16 bases separating them. The CDR3 DNA reads TGTGCCAGCAGCTTAGCCGGGGGACCAGAATTCACGCAGTATTTT. Translated, it gives CASSLAGGPEFTQYF.

This clone was seen only a few times. The chain employs TRBV6-5 and TRBJ1-2, with D possibly being TRBD1 (5 bases). From germline, CDR1 is MNHEY and CDR2 SVGAGI. V dropped 4 bases and J dropped 3 bases, with 12 bases sitting between them. The CDR3 sequence is 14 residues long. The CDR3 region has the DNA TGTGCCAGCAGTTCAGGCGGGGCTTACTATGGCTACACCTTC. Protein product: CASSSGGAYYGYTF.